These 29 T cell receptor beta chains share one sample of origin, sequenced in a study of T-cell memory formation after mild COVID-19. TCRdb analysed the 5' RACE reads with MiXCR anew, one entry per CDR3 protein. The data contain about 470,000 distinct CDR3 sequences, roughly 25% of them singletons. What was sequenced was PBMCs or a T cell subset sorted from them (not recorded which). These receptors were obtained from an adult woman who had mild COVID-19 (a few samples of this study predate the infection). Cell type and time point are not known.

V and J are TRBV18 and TRBJ2-3; D gene unclear. Per germline, CDR1 KGHSH and CDR2 LQKENI. The CDR3 runs 18 residues. Trimming took 1 base from V and 0 from J, leaving 17 bases between them. The chain's CDR3 is CASSPQESYGASTDTQYF. CDR3 sequence (DNA): TGTGCCAGCTCACCACAGGAGTCGTACGGCGCTAGCACAGATACGCAGTATTTT.

This clonotype showed up just a few times. The chain couples TRBV10-3 to TRBJ2-3; 11 bases match TRBD2. Per germline, CDR1 ENHRY and CDR2 SYGVKD. The CDR3 is 14 amino acids. After removal of 6 bases from V and 6 bases from J, the junction contained 5 bases not matched to a gene. The CDR3 is CAISGGTSGDTQYF. In nucleotides, the CDR3 is TGTGCCATCAGCGGCGGGACTAGCGGTGATACGCAGTATTTT.

This clonotype was seen only a few times. The chain employs TRBV11-3 and TRBJ2-3, with TRBD2 identical over 8 bases. CDR3 length equals 16 residues. Germline CDR1 reads SGHNT; CDR2 reads YENEEA. V trimming: 4 bases; J trimming: 1 base; junction bases outside the gene matches: 7. CDR3 nucleotides: TGTGCCAGCAGCTGGGGACTAGTCCCCCGCACAGATACGCAGTATTTT. Amino acid sequence: CASSWGLVPRTDTQYF.

The chain recombines TRBV4-2 with TRBJ2-1; the match to TRBD1 covers 9 bases. Germline trimming cut 7 bases from V and 2 bases from J; bases unmatched to any gene: 3. The CDR3 runs to 14 residues. Germline V gives CDR1 LGHNA, CDR2 YNFKEQ. This CDR3 reads CASKGQGTYNEQFF. In DNA form, the CDR3 reads TGTGCCAGCAAGGGACAGGGTACCTACAATGAGCAGTTCTTC.

This clonotype has only a few counts. This chain links TRBV4-1 with TRBJ2-2, with D possibly called TRBD1 or TRBD2 (5 bases each). CDR3 length: 15 amino acids. Germline V gene lookup returns CDR1 MGHRA and CDR2 YSYEKL. V lost 0 bases and J 5 bases, leaving 10 bases between the germline ends. The CDR3 DNA sequence: TGCGCCAGCAGCCAAGACCCCTGGGGGACCGGGGAGCTGTTTTTT. Translated: CASSQDPWGTGELFF.

This clonotype was counted only a few times. The chain couples TRBV5-6 to TRBJ2-7; 8 bases map to TRBD2. Germline V gene sequence: CDR1 SGHDT, CDR2 YYEEEE. Losses at the gene ends were 2 bases for V and 3 bases for J; bases not matched to a gene: 10. CDR3 length equals 16 residues. The CDR3 coding sequence is TGTGCCAGCAGCTTACCTCCGGGACTAGGACTCTACGAGCAGTACTTC. Protein: CASSLPPGLGLYEQYF.

This clonotype has only a few counts. The V call is TRBV6-1, the J call TRBJ2-2; no firm D call. V shed 4 bases and J shed 0 bases, with 6 bases lying between them. Looked up from germline, CDR1 is MNHNS and CDR2 is SASEGT. CDR3 length equals 14 residues. CDR3 bases: TGTGCCAGCAGTGCTATTTCGAACACCGGGGAGCTGTTTTTT. Translation: CASSAISNTGELFF.

The table lists this clonotype with many counts. The chain recombines TRBV14 with TRBJ1-2; D not resolved. This CDR3 comprises 13 residues. Germline V gives CDR1 SGHDN, CDR2 FVKESK. The V end was cut by 1 base, the J end by 3 bases, with 6 bases between. In DNA, the CDR3 is TGTGCCAGCAGCCAAGTTTTGCACTATGGCTACACCTTC. Its translation is CASSQVLHYGYTF.

Only a few counts were recorded for this clonotype. The CDR3 coding sequence is TGCAGCGTTGTAGGGGCGAACACTGAAGCTTTCTTT. Amino acids: CSVVGANTEAFF. This chain uses TRBV29-1 with TRBJ1-1, with a possible D match to TRBD1 (5 bases). Trimming shortened V by 4 bases and J by 1 base, and 7 bases separated the two germline ends. This CDR3 comprises 12 residues. Germline CDR1 is SQVTM and CDR2 is ANQGSEA.

J is TRBJ2-3 and V is TRBV5-1; TRBD2 matches at 8 bases. The CDR3 has 13 amino acids. The ends lost 6 bases at V and 4 bases at J; junction bases unmatched: 4. CDR1 and CDR2 from the germline V gene are SGHRS and YFSETQ. This CDR3 is CASILAGSDTQYF. In DNA form, the CDR3 reads TGCGCCAGCATCTTAGCGGGGTCAGATACGCAGTATTTT.

V is TRBV3-1 and J is TRBJ2-7, with D possibly being TRBD2 (6 bases). Trimming shortened V by 0 bases and J by 3 bases, and 15 bases separated the two germline ends. Germline V gene data show CDR1 as LGHDT and CDR2 as YNNKEL (reference sequence). The CDR3 covers 16 residues. The CDR3 region is CASSQDWGEVGYEQYF. The CDR3 DNA sequence: TGTGCCAGCAGCCAAGATTGGGGGGAAGTAGGCTACGAGCAGTACTTC.

The chain joins TRBV27 to TRBJ1-2, with D unclear. The CDR3 length is 14 residues. Germline values: CDR1 MNHEY, CDR2 SMNVEV (reference sequence). V gave up 2 bases and J gave up 3 bases, with 10 bases separating them. For the CDR3, the DNA is TGTGCCAGCAGTTTAAGAGGGCCATACTATGGCTACACCTTC. Translated, it gives CASSLRGPYYGYTF.

This clonotype was recorded only once. The rearrangement uses TRBV24-1 and TRBJ1-2, with D hard to call. V was cut by 0 bases and J by 9 bases, with 13 bases left in between. In germline, CDR1 is KGHDR, CDR2 SFDVKD. This CDR3 comprises 14 residues. The CDR3 bases are TGTGCCACCAGTGATTTGCCCCACGGATCGAGCTACACCTTC. Its protein product is CATSDLPHGSSYTF.

At least ten counts were recorded for this clonotype. The chain couples TRBV24-1 to TRBJ2-3; D ambiguous. This CDR3 comprises 14 residues. Germline V CDR1 and CDR2: KGHDR, SFDVKD. Trimming left V 4 bases short and J 0 bases short, with 7 bases between. CDR3 in DNA: TGTGCCACCAGTGACCAGGAAAGCACAGATACGCAGTATTTT. Translation: CATSDQESTDTQYF.

DNA for the CDR3: TGTGCCAGCAGCAGCCGAGTACCTGGGGCCAACGTCCTGACTTTC. Protein: CASSSRVPGANVLTF. This chain connects TRBV7-9 to TRBJ2-6; D is uncertain. CDR3 length equals 15 residues. Trimming shortened V by 5 bases and J by 2 bases, and 10 bases separated the two germline ends. The germline V gene encodes CDR1 SEHNR and CDR2 FQNEAQ (reference sequence).

This clonotype was seen only a few times. V gene TRBV20-1 combines with J gene TRBJ2-3; D uncertain. This CDR3 is 16 amino acids long. Germline V gene sequence: CDR1 DFQATT, CDR2 SNEGSKA (reference sequence). The V and J ends lost 1 base and 4 bases respectively, with 18 bases between them. CDR3 DNA sequence: TGCAGTGCTAGAGGGAACGGGTACCTGGAAGCAGATACGCAGTATTTT. Amino acid sequence: CSARGNGYLEADTQYF.

V and J are TRBV6-1 and TRBJ1-5, with 7 nucleotides matching TRBD1. The germline V gene encodes CDR1 MNHNS and CDR2 SASEGT. V lost 4 bases to trimming and J lost 5 bases; unmatched junction nucleotides: 8. The CDR3 is made up of 15 amino acids. The CDR3 bases are TGTGCCAGCAGTGGCCCCGGGACAGCTTATCAGCCCCAGCATTTT. This gives the protein CASSGPGTAYQPQHF.

This clonotype was detected ten times or more. The chain carries TRBV7-2 and TRBJ2-5; 7 bases match TRBD2. Germline V gene data show CDR1 as SGHTA and CDR2 as FQGNSA. This CDR3 region has 19 residues. The junction had 21 bases not matched to a gene; V was cut back by 4 bases and J by 4 bases. DNA for the CDR3: TGTGCCAGCAGCTCACCGGGGGGTACAGTGCAGGGAGGAACAGAGACCCAGTACTTC. Translated, it gives CASSSPGGTVQGGTETQYF.

This chain connects TRBV14 to TRBJ1-2; 9 bases align to TRBD1. The V gene's germline CDR1 is SGHDN and CDR2 FVKESK. V shed 4 bases and J 7 bases; nucleotides not matched to a gene: 4. The CDR3 sequence is 13 residues long. The CDR3 DNA reads TGTGCCAGCAGCCCTGGGGACAGGGTTGGCTACACCTTC. Its translation: CASSPGDRVGYTF.

The gene calls are TRBV15 and TRBJ1-2, with TRBD1 matching 7 bases. V lost 5 bases and J lost 4; bases outside the gene matches: 10. The V gene's germline CDR1 is LNHNV and CDR2 YYDKDF (reference sequence). The CDR3 is 15 residues long. This CDR3 is CATSPARGELYGYTF. The DNA of the CDR3 is TGTGCCACCAGCCCAGCCAGGGGGGAACTCTATGGCTACACCTTC.

This clonotype has more than one count but fewer than ten. The rearrangement uses TRBV30 and TRBJ2-3; D unclear. CDR1 and CDR2 (germline): GTSNPN, SVGIG (reference sequence). Trimming removed 2 bases from V and 1 base from J, with 13 bases in between. This CDR3 is built from 15 residues. The CDR3 DNA sequence: TGTGCCTGGAGTAGGGATAGCTGGGGCACAGATACGCAGTATTTT. It specifies CAWSRDSWGTDTQYF.

The table lists this clonotype with a few counts. V is TRBV15 and J is TRBJ1-5; D remains ambiguous. CDR1 is LNHNV, CDR2 YYDKDF, per germline (reference sequence). This CDR3 is built from 13 residues. V shed 3 bases and J shed 9 bases, with 12 bases lying between them. The CDR3, as DNA: TGTGCCACCAGCAGCCCTCTGGTTGGGCCCCAGCATTTT. Encoded protein: CATSSPLVGPQHF.

The genes are TRBV12-3 or TRBV12-4 and TRBJ2-5; TRBD1 might be the D (5 bases). CDR3 length: 12 amino acids. V was shortened by 2 bases and J by 6 bases, with 7 bases between the two germline ends. The DNA for the CDR3 is TGTGCCAGCAGTTTATCAGGGAAGACCCAGTACTTC. Its protein is CASSLSGKTQYF.

V usage is TRBV6-5 and J usage is TRBJ2-5; D is ambiguous. CDR1 MNHEY and CDR2 SVGAGI come from the germline V gene. This CDR3 has 13 amino acids. Trimming stripped 2 bases from V and 2 bases from J, with 6 bases between. The CDR3: CASSYAAQETQYF. CDR3 nucleotide sequence: TGTGCCAGCAGTTACGCGGCGCAAGAGACCCAGTACTTC.

This clonotype was seen more than once but under ten times. The chain employs TRBV10-3 and TRBJ2-7, with 7 positions matching TRBD1. From germline, CDR1 is ENHRY and CDR2 SYGVKD. V lost 4 bases and J lost 2; bases outside the gene matches: 5. This CDR3 has 14 amino acids. Here the CDR3 DNA reads TGTGCCATCAGTGGCGACAGGGCTGCCTACGAGCAGTACTTC. Encoded protein: CAISGDRAAYEQYF.

This clonotype has more than one count but fewer than ten. The chain recombines TRBV9 with TRBJ2-5; D perhaps matches TRBD1 (6 bases). The germline V gene has CDR1 SGDLS and CDR2 YYNGEE. The CDR3 runs to 15 residues. The V end was cut by 0 bases, the J end by 5 bases, with 14 bases between. The chain's CDR3 is CASSVEGRGWETQYF. CDR3 in DNA: TGTGCCAGCAGCGTAGAAGGCAGGGGATGGGAGACCCAGTACTTC.

Only a few counts were recorded for this clonotype. The chain carries TRBV6-5 and TRBJ1-1; 9 nucleotides match TRBD1. The length of the CDR3 is 12 residues. V dropped 6 bases and J dropped 7; count of bases not matched to a gene: 3. Germline V gene data show CDR1 as MNHEY and CDR2 as SVGAGI. DNA of the CDR3: TGTGCCAGCAGGCGACAGGGGGGTGAAGCTTTCTTT. Encoded protein: CASRRQGGEAFF.

The V call is TRBV5-1, the J call TRBJ2-2; TRBD1 matches at 8 bases. The CDR3 runs to 16 residues. Germline V gives CDR1 SGHRS, CDR2 YFSETQ. The trim removed 4 bases at V and 1 base at J, leaving 6 bases unmatched. The CDR3 here is CASSLRQGRNTGELFF. The CDR3 nucleotides read TGCGCCAGCAGCCTACGACAGGGGAGGAACACCGGGGAGCTGTTTTTT. Together with reference TRBV5-1 and TRBJ2-2, the CDR3 gives the full variable domain: KAGVTQTPRYLIKTRGQQVTLSCSPISGHRSVSWYQQTPGQGLQFLFEYFSETQRNKGNFPGRFSGRQFSNSRSEMNVSTLELGDSALYLCASSLRQGRNTGELFFGEGSRLTVL.

This clonotype was counted at least ten times. This chain joins TRBV7-3 and TRBJ2-1; 7 bases agree with TRBD2. CDR1 is SGHTA and CDR2 is FQGTGA in the germline V gene. V shed 6 bases and J 5 bases; nucleotides not matched to a gene: 13. The CDR3 loop spans 16 amino acids. CDR3 DNA sequence: TGTGCCAGCAGGCCTAGCGGACCTTACCGGGACAATGAGCAGTTCTTC. This gives the protein CASRPSGPYRDNEQFF.